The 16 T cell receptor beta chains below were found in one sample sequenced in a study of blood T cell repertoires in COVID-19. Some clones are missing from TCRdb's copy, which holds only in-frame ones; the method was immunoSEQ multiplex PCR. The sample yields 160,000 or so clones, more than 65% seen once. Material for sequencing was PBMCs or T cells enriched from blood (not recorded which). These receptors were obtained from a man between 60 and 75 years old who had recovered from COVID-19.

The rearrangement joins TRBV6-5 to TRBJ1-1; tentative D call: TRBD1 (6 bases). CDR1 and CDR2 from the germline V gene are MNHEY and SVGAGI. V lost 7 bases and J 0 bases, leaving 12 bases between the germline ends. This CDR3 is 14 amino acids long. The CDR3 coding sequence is TGTGCCAGCACCAGGACAGCGATGAACACTGAAGCTTTCTTT. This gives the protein CASTRTAMNTEAFF.

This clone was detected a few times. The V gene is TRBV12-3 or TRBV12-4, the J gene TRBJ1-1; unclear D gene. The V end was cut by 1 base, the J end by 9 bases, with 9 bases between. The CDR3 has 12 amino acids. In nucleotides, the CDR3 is TGTGCCAGCAGTTTAGTGGCGGGTAAAGCTTTCTTT. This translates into CASSLVAGKAFF.

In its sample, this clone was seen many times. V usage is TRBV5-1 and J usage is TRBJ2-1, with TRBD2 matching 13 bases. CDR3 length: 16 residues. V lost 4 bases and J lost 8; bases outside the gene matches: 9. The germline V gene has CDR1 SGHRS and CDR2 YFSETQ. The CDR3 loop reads CASSPGLAGMGDEQFF. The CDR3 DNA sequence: TGCGCCAGCAGCCCGGGACTAGCGGGGATGGGCGATGAGCAGTTCTTC.

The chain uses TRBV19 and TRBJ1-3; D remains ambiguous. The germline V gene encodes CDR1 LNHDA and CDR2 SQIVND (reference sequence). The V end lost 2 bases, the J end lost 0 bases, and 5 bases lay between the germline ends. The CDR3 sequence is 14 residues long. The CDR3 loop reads CASSIISSGNTIYF. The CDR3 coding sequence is TGTGCCAGTAGTATAATCAGCTCTGGAAACACCATATATTTT.

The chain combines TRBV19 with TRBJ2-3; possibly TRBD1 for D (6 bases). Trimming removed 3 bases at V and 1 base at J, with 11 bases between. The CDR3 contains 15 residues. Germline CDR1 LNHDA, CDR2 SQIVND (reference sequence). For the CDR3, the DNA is TGTGCCAGTAGTATGGTAGGGGGAGGCACAGATACGCAGTATTTT. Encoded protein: CASSMVGGGTDTQYF.

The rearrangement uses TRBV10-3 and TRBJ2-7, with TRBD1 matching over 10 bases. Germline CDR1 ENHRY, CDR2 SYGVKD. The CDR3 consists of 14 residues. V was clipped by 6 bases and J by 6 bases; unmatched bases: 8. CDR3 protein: CAIRLTGGASEQYF. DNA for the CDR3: TGTGCCATCAGACTGACAGGGGGCGCGTCCGAGCAGTACTTC.

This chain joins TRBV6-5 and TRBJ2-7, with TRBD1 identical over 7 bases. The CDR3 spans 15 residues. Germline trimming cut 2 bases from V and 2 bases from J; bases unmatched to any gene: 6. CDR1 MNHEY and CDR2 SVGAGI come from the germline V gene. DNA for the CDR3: TGTGCCAGCAGTTACGGGGACAGCAGAGCCTACGAGCAGTACTTC. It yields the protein CASSYGDSRAYEQYF.

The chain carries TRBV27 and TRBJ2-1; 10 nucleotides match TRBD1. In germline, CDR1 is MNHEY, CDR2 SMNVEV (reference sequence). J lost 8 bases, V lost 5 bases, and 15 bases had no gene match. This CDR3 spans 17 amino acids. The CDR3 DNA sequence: TGTGCCAGCAGTGTAGCCTCCGGGACAGGGGTCTTTCATGAGCAGTTCTTC. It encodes CASSVASGTGVFHEQFF.

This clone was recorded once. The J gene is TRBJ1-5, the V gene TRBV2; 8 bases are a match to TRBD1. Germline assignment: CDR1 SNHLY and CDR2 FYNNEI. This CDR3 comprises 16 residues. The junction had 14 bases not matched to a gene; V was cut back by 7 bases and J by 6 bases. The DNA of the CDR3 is TGTGCCAGCAAAATTACTACAGGGGGAGAGAGTCAGCCCCAGCATTTT. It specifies CASKITTGGESQPQHF.

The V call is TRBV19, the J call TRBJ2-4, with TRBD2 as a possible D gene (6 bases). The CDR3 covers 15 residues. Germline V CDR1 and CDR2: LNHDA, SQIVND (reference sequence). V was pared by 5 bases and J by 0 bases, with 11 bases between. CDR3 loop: CASSPQGLAKNIQYF. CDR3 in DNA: TGTGCCAGTAGTCCTCAGGGACTAGCCAAAAACATTCAGTACTTC.

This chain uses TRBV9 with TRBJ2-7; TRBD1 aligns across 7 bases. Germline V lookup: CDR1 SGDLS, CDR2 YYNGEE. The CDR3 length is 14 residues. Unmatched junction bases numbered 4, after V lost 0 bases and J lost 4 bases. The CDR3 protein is CASSVGQGEYEQYF. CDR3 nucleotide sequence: TGTGCCAGCAGCGTAGGGCAGGGGGAGTACGAGCAGTACTTC.

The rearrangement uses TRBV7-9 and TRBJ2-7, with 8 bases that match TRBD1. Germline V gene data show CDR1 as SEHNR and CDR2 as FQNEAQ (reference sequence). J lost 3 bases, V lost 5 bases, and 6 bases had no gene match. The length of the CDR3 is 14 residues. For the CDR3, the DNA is TGTGCCAGCAGCCCCCAGGGGACAGGCTACGAGCAGTACTTC. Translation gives CASSPQGTGYEQYF.

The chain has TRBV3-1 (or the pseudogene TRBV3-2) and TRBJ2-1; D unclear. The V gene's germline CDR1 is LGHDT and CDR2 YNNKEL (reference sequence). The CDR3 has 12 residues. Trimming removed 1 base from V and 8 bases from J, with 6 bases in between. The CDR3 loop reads CASSQAGDEQFF. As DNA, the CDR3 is TGTGCCAGCAGCCAAGCAGGCGATGAGCAGTTCTTC.

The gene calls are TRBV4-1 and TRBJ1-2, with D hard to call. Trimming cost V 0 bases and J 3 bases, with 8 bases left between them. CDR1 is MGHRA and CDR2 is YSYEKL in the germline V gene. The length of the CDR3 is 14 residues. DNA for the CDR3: TGCGCCAGCAGCCAAGATCCTACCTACTATGGCTACACCTTC. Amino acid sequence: CASSQDPTYYGYTF.

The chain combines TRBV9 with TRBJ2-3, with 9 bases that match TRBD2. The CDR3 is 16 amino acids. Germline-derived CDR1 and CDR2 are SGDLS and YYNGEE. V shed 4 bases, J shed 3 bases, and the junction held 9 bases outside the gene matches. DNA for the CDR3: TGTGCCAGCAGCTTCAGAGCGGGAGGAGCGACAGATACGCAGTATTTT. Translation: CASSFRAGGATDTQYF.

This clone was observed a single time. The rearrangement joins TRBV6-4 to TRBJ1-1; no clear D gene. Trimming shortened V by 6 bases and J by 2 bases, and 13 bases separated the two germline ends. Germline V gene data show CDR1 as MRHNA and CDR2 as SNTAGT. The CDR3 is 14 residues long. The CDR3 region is CASRKTSANTEAFF. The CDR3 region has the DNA TGTGCCAGCAGGAAGACATCCGCCAACACTGAAGCTTTCTTT.